The 8 T cell receptor beta chains presented below share a single source sample, sequenced in a study of blood T cell repertoires in COVID-19. The method was immunoSEQ multiplex PCR; TCRdb's version includes in-frame clones alone and lacks a portion of them. The sample holds some 170,000 clones, roughly nine tenths seen once. Sequenced sample: PBMCs or T cells enriched from blood (not recorded which). The receptors originated from a human donor with acute COVID-19. The donor label of this sample is uncertain.

This chain connects TRBV18 to TRBJ1-1; D might be TRBD1 (5 bases). Germline values: CDR1 KGHSH, CDR2 LQKENI. Trimming took 1 base from V and 8 from J, leaving 17 bases between them. This CDR3 has 15 residues. The CDR3 DNA is TGTGCCAGCTCACCACAAGAAGGGGCGCGGTCCGAAGCTTTCTTT. It specifies CASSPQEGARSEAFF.

This rearrangement joins TRBV18 to TRBJ1-3; tentatively, D is TRBD1 (5 bases). The V end lost 3 bases, the J end lost 0 bases, and 12 bases lay between the germline ends. Germline CDR1 KGHSH, CDR2 LQKENI. CDR3 length equals 16 residues. The CDR3 DNA reads TGTGCCAGCTCACCCTGGGACTCCTCCTCTGGAAACACCATATATTTT. This encodes CASSPWDSSSGNTIYF.

This CDR3 reads CASSQLGQQEETQYF. CDR3 DNA: TGCGCCAGCAGCCAACTGGGACAACAAGAAGAGACCCAGTACTTC. The chain uses TRBV5-1 and TRBJ2-5; a weak D match, TRBD1 (6 bases). V was trimmed by 4 bases and J by 3 bases, leaving 16 bases between them. Germline V gene data show CDR1 as SGHRS and CDR2 as YFSETQ. The CDR3 is 15 amino acids.

DNA for the CDR3: TGTGCCAGCAGTTTATCCCCGACAGGGGGGGGATATGGCTACACCTTC. Its translation is CASSLSPTGGGYGYTF. The V and J genes are TRBV27 and TRBJ1-2, with 9 bases identical to TRBD1. The germline CDR1 and CDR2 sequences are MNHEY and SMNVEV (reference sequence). The CDR3 sequence is 16 residues long. J lost 5 bases, V lost 0 bases, and 7 bases had no gene match.

The rearrangement uses TRBV19 and TRBJ2-7; D might be TRBD2 (5 bases). The ends were cut back, 1 base at V and 7 bases at J, with 8 bases in the middle. This CDR3 has 12 amino acids. Germline V gene lookup returns CDR1 LNHDA and CDR2 SQIVND (reference sequence). CDR3 bases: TGTGCCAGTAGTATAGTAGGGAGAGAGCAGTACTTC. It encodes CASSIVGREQYF.

This chain connects TRBV5-4 to TRBJ2-7, with TRBD2 identical over 12 bases. With V trimmed by 3 bases and J by 6 bases, 4 bases remained unmatched. The germline CDR1 and CDR2 sequences are SGHNT and YYREEE (reference sequence). This CDR3 is 14 amino acids long. The CDR3 spells CASSSGLAGFEQYF. The CDR3 DNA follows: TGTGCCAGCAGCTCGGGACTAGCGGGCTTCGAGCAGTACTTC.

This rearrangement joins TRBV9 to TRBJ2-1; D may be TRBD2 (6 bases). CDR3 size: 14 residues. Germline CDR1 is SGDLS and CDR2 is YYNGEE. Trimming took off 0 bases at V and 5 bases at J, with 9 bases between the two ends. This chain's CDR3 is CASSVEGLHNEQFF. In DNA form, the CDR3 reads TGTGCCAGCAGCGTAGAGGGACTGCACAATGAGCAGTTCTTC. Full variable domain (rest looked up from reference TRBV9 and TRBJ2-1): DSGVTQTPKHLITATGQRVTLRCSPRSGDLSVYWYQQSLDQGLQFLIQYYNGEERAKGNILERFSAQQFPDLHSELNLSSLELGDSALYFCASSVEGLHNEQFFGPGTRLTVL.

The V gene is TRBV7-9, the J gene TRBJ1-1; D is perhaps TRBD1 (6 bases). Trimming removed 5 bases at V and 5 bases at J, with 15 bases between. CDR3 length: 14 residues. Germline assignment: CDR1 SEHNR and CDR2 FQNEAQ (reference sequence). The CDR3 spells CASSPQQGSTEAFF. CDR3 nucleotide sequence: TGTGCCAGCAGCCCACAGCAGGGGAGTACTGAAGCTTTCTTT.